The 17 T cell receptor beta chains presented below share a single source sample, sequenced in a study of cytomegalovirus exposure and HLA in healthy donors. Primers: 60 Vbeta forward and 13 Jbeta reverse. Sequenced by immunoSEQ multiplex PCR; TCRdb stores in-frame clones only, minus some. The sample yields about 170,000 clones, approximately 80% seen once. Input material: PBMCs. These receptors were obtained from a male donor in good health and CMV-seronegative.

This chain uses TRBV4-3 with TRBJ1-4, with TRBD1 identical over 9 bases. V was clipped by 2 bases and J by 0 bases; unmatched bases: 7. Germline-derived CDR1 and CDR2 are LGHNA and YSLEER. This CDR3 contains 18 residues. The CDR3 region has the DNA TGCGCCAGCAGCCAAAGAAACAGGGGGCAGGCAACTAATGAAAAACTGTTTTTT. It encodes CASSQRNRGQATNEKLFF.

The CDR3 sequence: CASSLRTGGDTEAFF. CDR3 DNA sequence: TGTGCCAGCAGTCTAAGGACAGGGGGCGACACTGAAGCTTTCTTT. The V gene is TRBV28, the J gene TRBJ1-1; 11 nucleotides align to TRBD1. Germline V gene data show CDR1 as MDHEN and CDR2 as SYDVKM. V trimming: 5 bases; J trimming: 3 bases; junction bases outside the gene matches: 5. The CDR3 covers 15 residues.

The chain links TRBV9 to TRBJ1-6; D gene ambiguous. Between the trimmed V and J ends, which lost 0 bases and 0 bases, there was a span of 16 bases. Germline CDR1 reads SGDLS; CDR2 reads YYNGEE. The CDR3 extends over 19 amino acids. CDR3 sequence reads: CASSVEAFGHSSYNSPLHF. CDR3 in DNA: TGTGCCAGCAGCGTAGAGGCTTTTGGCCACAGCTCCTATAATTCACCCCTCCACTTT.

V usage is TRBV19 and J usage is TRBJ2-2; D uncertain. V was trimmed by 9 bases and J by 2 bases, leaving 13 bases between them. Germline CDR1 LNHDA, CDR2 SQIVND (reference sequence). CDR3 length equals 14 residues. The CDR3 DNA reads TGTGCCAGCGATTCCAGTGTCAACACCGGGGAGCTGTTTTTT. Protein product: CASDSSVNTGELFF.

This clone was seen a handful of times. The chain joins TRBV18 to TRBJ1-1, with D perhaps TRBD1 (5 bases). The germline V gene encodes CDR1 KGHSH and CDR2 LQKENI. This CDR3 is built from 15 residues. V lost 2 bases to trimming and J lost 7 bases, with 17 bases between them. CDR3 DNA sequence: TGTGCCAGCTCACCAGGTCCCGGGACGGGAGTTGAAGCTTTCTTT. Translation: CASSPGPGTGVEAFF.

CDR3 loop: CATSSRDTRPQHF. The CDR3, as DNA: TGTGCCACCAGCTCCCGGGACACTCGTCCGCAGCATTTT. The chain recombines TRBV15 with TRBJ1-5; D perhaps matches TRBD1 (6 bases). The V gene lost 5 bases and the J gene lost 13 bases, with 18 bases spanning the gap. The CDR3 is 13 residues long. Germline loops: CDR1 LNHNV, CDR2 YYDKDF (reference sequence).

This rearrangement joins TRBV5-1 to TRBJ2-3; possibly TRBD2 for D (7 bases). CDR1 is SGHRS, CDR2 YFSETQ, per germline. The V gene lost 3 bases and the J gene lost 3 bases, with 23 bases spanning the gap. The CDR3 covers 18 residues. This CDR3 reads CASSSWKAVGGQTDTQYF. The DNA of the CDR3 is TGCGCCAGCAGCTCCTGGAAAGCTGTCGGGGGGCAGACAGATACGCAGTATTTT. The entire variable domain, with the rest obtained from reference TRBV5-1 and TRBJ2-3, is as follows: KAGVTQTPRYLIKTRGQQVTLSCSPISGHRSVSWYQQTPGQGLQFLFEYFSETQRNKGNFPGRFSGRQFSNSRSEMNVSTLELGDSALYLCASSSWKAVGGQTDTQYFGPGTRLTVL.

The J gene is TRBJ1-1, the V gene TRBV7-6; D is possibly TRBD1 (5 bases). The CDR3 runs to 13 residues. Trimming shortened V by 5 bases and J by 1 base, and 8 bases separated the two germline ends. Germline CDR1 reads SGHVS; CDR2 reads FNYEAQ. CDR3 sequence (DNA): TGTGCCAGCAGCCCCGGACAGAACACTGAAGCTTTCTTT. Translation gives CASSPGQNTEAFF.

The V call is TRBV30, the J call TRBJ2-3, with 8 bases that match TRBD2. Per germline, CDR1 GTSNPN and CDR2 SVGIG (reference sequence). The V gene end was trimmed by 2 bases and the J gene end by 0 bases; junction bases not matched to a gene: 7. This CDR3 region has 16 residues. CDR3 region: CAWSMEREISTDTQYF. The DNA for the CDR3 is TGTGCCTGGAGTATGGAGCGGGAGATTAGCACAGATACGCAGTATTTT.

This clone was observed a handful of times. The chain is built from TRBV28 and TRBJ1-1, with 7 nucleotides matching TRBD1. The J segment lost 11 bases and the V segment lost 5 bases, leaving 5 bases of the junction unmatched. Germline V gene lookup returns CDR1 MDHEN and CDR2 SYDVKM. The length of the CDR3 is 11 residues. The chain's CDR3 is CASSRTGEAFF. The CDR3 coding sequence is TGTGCCAGCAGTCGAACAGGGGAGGCTTTCTTT.

This rearrangement joins TRBV29-1 to TRBJ1-2; maybe TRBD1 (6 bases). The CDR3 covers 15 residues. The germline CDR1 and CDR2 sequences are SQVTM and ANQGSEA. Between the trimmed V and J ends, which lost 1 base and 4 bases, there was a span of 16 bases. The CDR3 nucleotides read TGCAGCGTTGAAGGAGGAGGGGGGGCGGGCTATGGCTACACCTTC. It translates to CSVEGGGGAGYGYTF.

V and J are TRBV30 and TRBJ2-7; 8 bases are shared with TRBD1. This CDR3 has 15 residues. The junction had 7 bases not matched to a gene; V was cut back by 2 bases and J by 1 base. The germline V gene encodes CDR1 GTSNPN and CDR2 SVGIG (reference sequence). DNA for the CDR3: TGTGCCTGGAGTACTGGACAGGGAAAATCCTACGAGCAGTACTTC. Encoded protein: CAWSTGQGKSYEQYF.

The rearrangement joins TRBV7-3 to TRBJ2-2, with D unresolved. Per germline, CDR1 SGHTA and CDR2 FQGTGA. The CDR3 sequence is 16 residues long. Trimming cost V 3 bases and J 0 bases, with 11 bases left between them. The CDR3 nucleotides read TGTGCCAGCAGCTTTGACATTACCGCGAACACCGGGGAGCTGTTTTTT. Protein: CASSFDITANTGELFF.

The V call is TRBV15, the J call TRBJ1-5; 8 nucleotides line up with TRBD1. This CDR3 comprises 15 residues. With V trimmed by 5 bases and J by 3 bases, 6 bases remained unmatched. The V gene's germline CDR1 is LNHNV and CDR2 YYDKDF (reference sequence). The CDR3 nucleotides read TGTGCCACCAGCCCGCGGACAGGGTACAATCAGCCCCAGCATTTT. This encodes CATSPRTGYNQPQHF.

The chain carries TRBV5-4 and TRBJ2-7, with 9 nucleotides matching TRBD2. Germline CDR1 reads SGHNT; CDR2 reads YYREEE (reference sequence). The CDR3 loop spans 14 amino acids. V was pared by 4 bases and J by 0 bases, with 2 bases of the junction left unmatched. The CDR3 DNA is TGTGCCAGCAGCAAGACTAGCGGCTCCTACGAGCAGTACTTC. Translating gives CASSKTSGSYEQYF. The whole variable domain, remainder taken from reference TRBV5-4 and TRBJ2-7, is ETGVTQSPTHLIKTRGQQVTLRCSSQSGHNTVSWYQQALGQGPQFIFQYYREEENGRGNFPPRFSGLQFPNYSSELNVNALELDDSALYLCASSKTSGSYEQYFGPGTRLTVT.

The chain joins TRBV18 to TRBJ2-7, with D maybe TRBD1 (6 bases). Trimming removed 3 bases at V and 3 bases at J, with 12 bases between. This CDR3 contains 14 residues. The V gene's germline CDR1 is KGHSH and CDR2 LQKENI. The CDR3 reads CASSPSGQFYEQYF. The CDR3 coding sequence is TGTGCCAGCTCACCGAGCGGACAGTTCTACGAGCAGTACTTC.

As regards this clone: Other DNA sequences from this sample encode an identical CDR3 as well. The chain has TRBV29-1 and TRBJ1-3, with 7 bases that match TRBD1. The CDR3 consists of 13 residues. Germline CDR1 is SQVTM and CDR2 is ANQGSEA. V was clipped by 6 bases and J by 0 bases; unmatched bases: 2. The CDR3 sequence: CSVGQSSGNTIYF. The CDR3 DNA sequence: TGCAGCGTGGGACAGAGCTCTGGAAACACCATATATTTT.